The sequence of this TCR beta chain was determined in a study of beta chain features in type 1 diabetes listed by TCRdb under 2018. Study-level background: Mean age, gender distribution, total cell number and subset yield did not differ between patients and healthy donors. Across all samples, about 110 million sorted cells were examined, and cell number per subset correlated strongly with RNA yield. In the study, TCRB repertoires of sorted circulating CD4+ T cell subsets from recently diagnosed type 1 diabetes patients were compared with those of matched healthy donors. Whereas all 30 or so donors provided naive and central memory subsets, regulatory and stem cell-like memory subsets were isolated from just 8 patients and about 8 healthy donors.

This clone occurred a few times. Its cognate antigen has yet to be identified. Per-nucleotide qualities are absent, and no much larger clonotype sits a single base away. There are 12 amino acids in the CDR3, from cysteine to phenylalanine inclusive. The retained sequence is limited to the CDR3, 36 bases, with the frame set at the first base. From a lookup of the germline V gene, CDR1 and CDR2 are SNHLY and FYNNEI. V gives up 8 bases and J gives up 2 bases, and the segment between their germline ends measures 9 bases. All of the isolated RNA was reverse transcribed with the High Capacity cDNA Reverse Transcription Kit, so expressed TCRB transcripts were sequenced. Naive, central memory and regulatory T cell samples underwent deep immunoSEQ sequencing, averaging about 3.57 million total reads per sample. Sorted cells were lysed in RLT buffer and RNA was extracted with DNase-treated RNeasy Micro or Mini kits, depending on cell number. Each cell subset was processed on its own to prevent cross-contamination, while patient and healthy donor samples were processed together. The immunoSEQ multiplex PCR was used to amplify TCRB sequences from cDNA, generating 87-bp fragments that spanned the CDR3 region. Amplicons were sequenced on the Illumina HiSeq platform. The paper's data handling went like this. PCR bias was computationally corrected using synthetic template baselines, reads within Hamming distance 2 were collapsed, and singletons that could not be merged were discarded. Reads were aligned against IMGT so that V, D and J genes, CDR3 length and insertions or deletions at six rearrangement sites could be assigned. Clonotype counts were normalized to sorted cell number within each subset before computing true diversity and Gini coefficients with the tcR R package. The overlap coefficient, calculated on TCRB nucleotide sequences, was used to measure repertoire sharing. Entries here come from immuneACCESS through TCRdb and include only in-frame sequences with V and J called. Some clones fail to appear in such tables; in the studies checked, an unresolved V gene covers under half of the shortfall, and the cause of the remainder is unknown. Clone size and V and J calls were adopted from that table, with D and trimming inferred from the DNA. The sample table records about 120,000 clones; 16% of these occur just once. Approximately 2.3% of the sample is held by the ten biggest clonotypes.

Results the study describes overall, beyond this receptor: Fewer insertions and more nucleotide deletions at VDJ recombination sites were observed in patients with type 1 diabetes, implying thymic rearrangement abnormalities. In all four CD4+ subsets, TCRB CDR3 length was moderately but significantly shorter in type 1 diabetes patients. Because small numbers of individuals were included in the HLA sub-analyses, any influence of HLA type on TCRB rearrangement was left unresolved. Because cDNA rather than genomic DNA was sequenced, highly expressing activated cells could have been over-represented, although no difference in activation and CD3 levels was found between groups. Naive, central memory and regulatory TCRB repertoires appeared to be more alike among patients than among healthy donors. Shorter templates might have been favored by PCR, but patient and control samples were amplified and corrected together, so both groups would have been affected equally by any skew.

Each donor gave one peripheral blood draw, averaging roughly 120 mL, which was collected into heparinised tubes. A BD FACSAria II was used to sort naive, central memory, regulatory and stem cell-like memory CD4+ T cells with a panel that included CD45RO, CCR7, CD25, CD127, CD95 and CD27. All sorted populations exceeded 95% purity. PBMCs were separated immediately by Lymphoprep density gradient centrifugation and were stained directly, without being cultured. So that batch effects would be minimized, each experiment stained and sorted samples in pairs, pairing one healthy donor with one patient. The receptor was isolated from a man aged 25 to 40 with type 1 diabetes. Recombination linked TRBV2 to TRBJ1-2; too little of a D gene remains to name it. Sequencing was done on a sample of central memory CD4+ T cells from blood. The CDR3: CASDITNYGYTF. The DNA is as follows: TGTGCCAGCGACATCACGAACTATGGCTACACCTTC.